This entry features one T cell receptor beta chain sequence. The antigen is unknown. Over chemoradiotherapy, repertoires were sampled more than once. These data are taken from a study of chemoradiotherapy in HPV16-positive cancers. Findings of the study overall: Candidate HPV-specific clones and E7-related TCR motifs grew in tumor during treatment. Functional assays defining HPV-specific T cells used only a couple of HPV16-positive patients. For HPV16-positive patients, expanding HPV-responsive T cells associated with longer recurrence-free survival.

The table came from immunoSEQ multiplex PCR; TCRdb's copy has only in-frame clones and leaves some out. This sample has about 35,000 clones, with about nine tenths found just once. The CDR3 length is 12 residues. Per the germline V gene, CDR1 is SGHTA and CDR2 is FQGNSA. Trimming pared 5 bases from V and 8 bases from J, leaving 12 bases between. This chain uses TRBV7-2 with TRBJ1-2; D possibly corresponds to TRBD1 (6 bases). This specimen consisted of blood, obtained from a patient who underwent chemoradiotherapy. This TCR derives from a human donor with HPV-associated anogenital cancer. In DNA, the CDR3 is TGTGCCAGCAGCAACACAGGGTGGGGCTACACCTTC. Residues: CASSNTGWGYTF.